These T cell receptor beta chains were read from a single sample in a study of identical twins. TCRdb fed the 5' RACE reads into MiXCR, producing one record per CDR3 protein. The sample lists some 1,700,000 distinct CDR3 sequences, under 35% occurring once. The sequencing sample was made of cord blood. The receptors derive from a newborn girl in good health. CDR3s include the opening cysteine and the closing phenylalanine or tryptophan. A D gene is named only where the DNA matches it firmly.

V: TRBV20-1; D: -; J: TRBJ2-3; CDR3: CSARPTRIQGYTDTQYF
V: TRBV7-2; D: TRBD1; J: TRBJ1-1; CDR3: CASSLGRQGWKAFF
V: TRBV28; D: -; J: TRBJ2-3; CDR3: CASSHPTGGTYTDTQYF
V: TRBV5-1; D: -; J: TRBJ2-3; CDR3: CASSLTAVSTDTQYF
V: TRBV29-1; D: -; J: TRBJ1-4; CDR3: CSVERAPNEKLFF
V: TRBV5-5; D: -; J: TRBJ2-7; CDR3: CASSPKNTYEQYF
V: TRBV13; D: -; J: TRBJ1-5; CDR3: CVSSLGWQPQHF
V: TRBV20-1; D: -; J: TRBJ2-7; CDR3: CSASTPKVDYEQYF
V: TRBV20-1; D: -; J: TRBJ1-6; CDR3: CSARRTPLGYSPLHF
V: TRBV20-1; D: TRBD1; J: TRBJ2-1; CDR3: CSASPGTGANEQFF
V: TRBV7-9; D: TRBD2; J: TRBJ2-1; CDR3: CASSLMAGGSYNEQFF
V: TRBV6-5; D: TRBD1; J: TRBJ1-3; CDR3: CASSHRTGTSSGNTIYF
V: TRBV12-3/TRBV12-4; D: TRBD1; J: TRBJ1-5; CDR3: CASSLGWTGGGQPQHF
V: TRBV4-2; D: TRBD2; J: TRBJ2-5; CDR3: CASSQDWTSGRETQYF
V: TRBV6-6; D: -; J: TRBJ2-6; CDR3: CASWGRGRSSGANVLTF
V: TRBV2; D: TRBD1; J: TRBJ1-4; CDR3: CASTRTGSNEKLFF
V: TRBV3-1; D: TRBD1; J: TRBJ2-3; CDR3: CASSQGDRGPDTQYF
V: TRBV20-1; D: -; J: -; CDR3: CSARTGSRVNEQYF
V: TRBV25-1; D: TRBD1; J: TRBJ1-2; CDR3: CASFSGGKVGYTF
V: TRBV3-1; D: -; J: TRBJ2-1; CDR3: CASSQGWGPYNEQFF
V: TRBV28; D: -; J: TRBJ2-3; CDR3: CASSVLRGSDTQYF
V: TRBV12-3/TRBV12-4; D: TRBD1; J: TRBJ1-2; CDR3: CASSFGQGHGYTF
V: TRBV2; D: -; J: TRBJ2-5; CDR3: CASSESPIEYF
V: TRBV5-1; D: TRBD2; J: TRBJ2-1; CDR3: CASSQRTSGRMHNEQFF
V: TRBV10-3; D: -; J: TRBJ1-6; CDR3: CAIRGKDNSPLHF
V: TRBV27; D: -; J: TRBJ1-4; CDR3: CASSLYGVGRGEKLFF
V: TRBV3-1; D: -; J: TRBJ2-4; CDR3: CASSQVAGWNIQYF
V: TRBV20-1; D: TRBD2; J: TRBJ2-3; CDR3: CSARPHLAGGLLDTQYF
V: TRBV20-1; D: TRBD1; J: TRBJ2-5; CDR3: CSANADRGVLETQYF
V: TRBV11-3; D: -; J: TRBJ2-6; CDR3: CASMTGLNSGANVLTF
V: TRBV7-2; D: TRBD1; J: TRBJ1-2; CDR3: CASSLVRGHYGYTF
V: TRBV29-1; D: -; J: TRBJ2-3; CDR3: CSVCGDTQYF
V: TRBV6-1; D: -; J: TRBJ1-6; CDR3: CASRDPKAPLHF
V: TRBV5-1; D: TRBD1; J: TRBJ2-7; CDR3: CASSPRDRGREQYF
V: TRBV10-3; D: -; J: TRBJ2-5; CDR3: CAISGSNEQYF
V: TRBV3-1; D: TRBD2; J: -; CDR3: CASNLAGVYEQYF
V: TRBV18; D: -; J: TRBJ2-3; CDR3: CASSPLSGTPTKDTQYF
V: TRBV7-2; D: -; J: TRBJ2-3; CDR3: CASILGADTRYF
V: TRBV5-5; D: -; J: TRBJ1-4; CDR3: CASSLSAGPNEKLFF
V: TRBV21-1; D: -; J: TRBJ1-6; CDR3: CASSPRDREHSPLHF
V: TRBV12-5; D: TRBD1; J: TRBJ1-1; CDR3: CASGSRQGGTEAFF
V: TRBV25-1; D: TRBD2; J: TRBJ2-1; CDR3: CASSGSGRPYNEQFF
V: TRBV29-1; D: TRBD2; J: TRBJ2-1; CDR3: CSVASGGPGAFSYNEQFF
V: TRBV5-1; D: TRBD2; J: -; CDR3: CASSWGASGAYEQYF
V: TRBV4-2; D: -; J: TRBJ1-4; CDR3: CASSQVRQGRASATNEKLFF
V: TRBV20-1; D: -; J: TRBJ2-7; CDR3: CSAIRYSSLIYEQYF
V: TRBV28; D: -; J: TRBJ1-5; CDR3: CASSGAGLNQPQHF
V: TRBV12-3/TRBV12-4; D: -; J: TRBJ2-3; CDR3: CASSLRGSDAQYF
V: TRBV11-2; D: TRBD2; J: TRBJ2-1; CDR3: CASSLKPSGRYNEQFF